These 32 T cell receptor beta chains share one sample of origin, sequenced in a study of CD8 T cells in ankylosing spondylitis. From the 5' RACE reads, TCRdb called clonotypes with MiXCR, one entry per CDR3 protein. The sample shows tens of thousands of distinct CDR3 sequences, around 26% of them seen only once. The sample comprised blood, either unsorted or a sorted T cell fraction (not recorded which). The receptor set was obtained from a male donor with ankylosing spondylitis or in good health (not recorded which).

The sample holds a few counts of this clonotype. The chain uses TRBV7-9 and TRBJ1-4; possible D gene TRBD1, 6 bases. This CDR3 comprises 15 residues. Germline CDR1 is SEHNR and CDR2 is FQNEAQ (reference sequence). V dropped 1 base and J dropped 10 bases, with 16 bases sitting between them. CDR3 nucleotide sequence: TGTGCCAGCAGCTTAGAGGACAGCCGTCAAAGAAAACTGTTTTTT. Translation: CASSLEDSRQRKLFF.

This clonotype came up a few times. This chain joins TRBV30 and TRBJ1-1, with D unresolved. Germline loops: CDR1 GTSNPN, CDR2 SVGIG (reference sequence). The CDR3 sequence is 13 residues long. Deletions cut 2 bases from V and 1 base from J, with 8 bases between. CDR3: CAWSLGKNTEAFF. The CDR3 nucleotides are TGTGCCTGGAGTCTGGGGAAGAACACTGAAGCTTTCTTT.

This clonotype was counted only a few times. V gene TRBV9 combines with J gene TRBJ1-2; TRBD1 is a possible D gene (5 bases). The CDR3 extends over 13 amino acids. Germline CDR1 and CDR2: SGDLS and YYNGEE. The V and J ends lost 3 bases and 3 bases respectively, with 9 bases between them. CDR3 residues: CASSGPGDYGYTF. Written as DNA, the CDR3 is TGTGCCAGCAGCGGACCGGGGGACTATGGCTACACCTTC. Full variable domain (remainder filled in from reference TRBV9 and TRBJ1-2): DSGVTQTPKHLITATGQRVTLRCSPRSGDLSVYWYQQSLDQGLQFLIQYYNGEERAKGNILERFSAQQFPDLHSELNLSSLELGDSALYFCASSGPGDYGYTFGSGTRLTVV.

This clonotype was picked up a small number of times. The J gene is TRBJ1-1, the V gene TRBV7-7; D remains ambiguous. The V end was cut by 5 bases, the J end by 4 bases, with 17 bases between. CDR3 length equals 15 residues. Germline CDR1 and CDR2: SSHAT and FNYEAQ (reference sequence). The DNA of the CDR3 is TGTGCCAGCAGCCCACCAAGGGTTCTCAGCACTGAAGCTTTCTTT. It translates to CASSPPRVLSTEAFF.

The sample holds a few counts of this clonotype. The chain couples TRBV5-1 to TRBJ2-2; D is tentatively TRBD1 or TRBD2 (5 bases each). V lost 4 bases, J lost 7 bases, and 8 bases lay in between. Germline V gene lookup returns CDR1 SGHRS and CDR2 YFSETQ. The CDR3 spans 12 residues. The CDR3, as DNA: TGCGCCAGCAGCGAGGGGAACGGGGAGCTGTTTTTT. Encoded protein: CASSEGNGELFF.

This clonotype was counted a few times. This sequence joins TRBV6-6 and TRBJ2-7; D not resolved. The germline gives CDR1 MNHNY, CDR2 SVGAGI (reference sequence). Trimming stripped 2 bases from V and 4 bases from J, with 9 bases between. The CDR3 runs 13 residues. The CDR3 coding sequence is TGTGCCAGCAGTTACGGGTCACAGTACGAGCAGTACGTC. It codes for CASSYGSQYEQYV.

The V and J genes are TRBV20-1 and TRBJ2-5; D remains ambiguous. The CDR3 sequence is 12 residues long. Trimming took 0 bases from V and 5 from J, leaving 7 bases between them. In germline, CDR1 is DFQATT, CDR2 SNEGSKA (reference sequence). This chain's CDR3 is CSAREPGETQYF. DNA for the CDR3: TGCAGTGCTAGAGAGCCCGGGGAGACCCAGTACTTC.

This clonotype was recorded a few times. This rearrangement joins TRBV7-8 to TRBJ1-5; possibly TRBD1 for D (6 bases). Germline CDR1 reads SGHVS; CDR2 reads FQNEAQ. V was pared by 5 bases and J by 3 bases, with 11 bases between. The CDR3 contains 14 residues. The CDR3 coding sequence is TGTGCCAGCAGCGCCAACAGGGTCAATCAGCCCCAGCATTTT. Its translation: CASSANRVNQPQHF.

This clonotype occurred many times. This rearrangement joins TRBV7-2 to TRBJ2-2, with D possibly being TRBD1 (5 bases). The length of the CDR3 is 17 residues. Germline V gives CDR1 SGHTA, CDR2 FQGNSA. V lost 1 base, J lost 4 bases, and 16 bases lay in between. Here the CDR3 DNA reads TGTGCCAGCAGCTTAGTAGGGGTCGGACCGGGCACCGGGGAGCTGTTTTTT. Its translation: CASSLVGVGPGTGELFF. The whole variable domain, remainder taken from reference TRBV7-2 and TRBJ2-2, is GAGVSQSPSNKVTEKGKDVELRCDPISGHTALYWYRQSLGQGLEFLIYFQGNSAPDKSGLPSDRFSAERTGGSVSTLTIQRTQQEDSAVYLCASSLVGVGPGTGELFFGEGSRLTVL.

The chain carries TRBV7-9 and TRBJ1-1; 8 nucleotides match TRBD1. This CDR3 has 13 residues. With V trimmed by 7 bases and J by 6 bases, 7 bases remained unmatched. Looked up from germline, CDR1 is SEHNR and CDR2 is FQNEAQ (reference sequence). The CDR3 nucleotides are TGTGCCAGCAAAGCGACAGGGGCCCCTGAAGCTTTCTTT. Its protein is CASKATGAPEAFF. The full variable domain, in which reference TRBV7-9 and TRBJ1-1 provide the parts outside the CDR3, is DTGVSQNPRHKITKRGQNVTFRCDPISEHNRLYWYRQTLGQGPEFLTYFQNEAQLEKSRLLSDRFSAERPKGSFSTLEIQRTEQGDSAMYLCASKATGAPEAFFGQGTRLTVV.

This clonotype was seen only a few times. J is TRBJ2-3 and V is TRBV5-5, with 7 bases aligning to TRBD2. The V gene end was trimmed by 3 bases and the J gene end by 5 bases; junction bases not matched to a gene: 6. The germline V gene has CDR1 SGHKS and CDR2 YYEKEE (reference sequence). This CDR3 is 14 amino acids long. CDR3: CASSSRGGLDTQYF. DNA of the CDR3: TGTGCCAGCAGCTCTCGCGGGGGTCTAGATACGCAGTATTTT.

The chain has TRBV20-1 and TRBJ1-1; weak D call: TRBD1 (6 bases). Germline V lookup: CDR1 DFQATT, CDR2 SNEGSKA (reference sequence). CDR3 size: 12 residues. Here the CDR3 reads CQCGGMNTEAFF. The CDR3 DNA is TGCCAGTGCGGGGGCATGAACACTGAAGCTTTCTTT.

The CDR3 here is CATSDSGHKEGNTIYF. In DNA, the CDR3 is TGTGCCACCAGTGACTCGGGCCACAAGGAGGGAAACACCATATATTTT. The chain is built from TRBV24-1 and TRBJ1-3; D remains ambiguous. V lost 4 bases, J lost 4 bases, and 16 bases lay in between. The CDR3 spans 16 residues. Germline V CDR1 and CDR2: KGHDR, SFDVKD.

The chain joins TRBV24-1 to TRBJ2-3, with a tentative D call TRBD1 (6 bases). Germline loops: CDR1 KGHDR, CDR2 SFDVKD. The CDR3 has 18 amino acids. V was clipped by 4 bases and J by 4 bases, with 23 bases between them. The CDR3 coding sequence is TGTGCCACCAGTGACTCAGGGGCCCAGGGCAAGAGAGCAGATACGCAGTATTTT. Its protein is CATSDSGAQGKRADTQYF.

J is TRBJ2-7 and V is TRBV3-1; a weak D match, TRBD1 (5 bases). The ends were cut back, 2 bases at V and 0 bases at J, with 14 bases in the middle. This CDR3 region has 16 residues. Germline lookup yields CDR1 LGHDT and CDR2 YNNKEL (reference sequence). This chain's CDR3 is CASSQLWGASSYEQYF. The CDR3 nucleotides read TGTGCCAGCAGCCAACTGTGGGGCGCCAGCTCCTACGAGCAGTACTTC.

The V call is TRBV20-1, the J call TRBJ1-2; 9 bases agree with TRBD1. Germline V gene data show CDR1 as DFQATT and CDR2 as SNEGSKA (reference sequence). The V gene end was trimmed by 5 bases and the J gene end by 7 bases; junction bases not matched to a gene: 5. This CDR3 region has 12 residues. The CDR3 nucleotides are TGCAGTGCTCCGGGACAGGGCAGTGGCTACACCTTC. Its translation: CSAPGQGSGYTF.

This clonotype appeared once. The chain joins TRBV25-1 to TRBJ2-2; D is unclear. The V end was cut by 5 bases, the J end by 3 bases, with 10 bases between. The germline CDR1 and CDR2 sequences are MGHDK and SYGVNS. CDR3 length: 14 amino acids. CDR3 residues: CASSPPVDTGELFF. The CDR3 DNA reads TGTGCCAGCAGTCCCCCGGTAGACACCGGGGAGCTGTTTTTT.

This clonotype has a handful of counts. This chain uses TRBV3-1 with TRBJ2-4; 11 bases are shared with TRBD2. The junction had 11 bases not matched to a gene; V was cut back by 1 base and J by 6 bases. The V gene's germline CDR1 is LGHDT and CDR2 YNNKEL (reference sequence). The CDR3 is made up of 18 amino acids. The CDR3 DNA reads TGTGCCAGCAGCCAAGGGACCTTACTAGCGGGGGCAGGAAACATTCAGTACTTC. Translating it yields CASSQGTLLAGAGNIQYF.

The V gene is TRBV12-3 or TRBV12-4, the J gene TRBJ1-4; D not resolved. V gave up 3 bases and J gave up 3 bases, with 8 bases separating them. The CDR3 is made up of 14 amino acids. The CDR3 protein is CASSFSQSNEKLFF. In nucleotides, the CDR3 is TGTGCCAGCAGTTTCTCGCAGTCTAATGAAAAACTGTTTTTT.

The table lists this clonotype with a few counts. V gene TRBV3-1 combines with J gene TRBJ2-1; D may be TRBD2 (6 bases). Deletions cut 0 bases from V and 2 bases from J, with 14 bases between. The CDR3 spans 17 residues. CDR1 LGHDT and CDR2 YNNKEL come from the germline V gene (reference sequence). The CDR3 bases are TGTGCCAGCAGCCAAGATTCGTGGGGAGGTCCCTACAATGAGCAGTTCTTC. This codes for CASSQDSWGGPYNEQFF.

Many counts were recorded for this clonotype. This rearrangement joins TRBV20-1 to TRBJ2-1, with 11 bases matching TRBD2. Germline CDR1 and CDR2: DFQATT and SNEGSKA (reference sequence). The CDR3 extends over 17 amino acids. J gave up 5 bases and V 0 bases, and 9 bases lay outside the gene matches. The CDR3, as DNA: TGCAGTGCTAGAGATTTTCGGGGACTAGCGGATAACAATGAGCAGTTCTTC. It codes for CSARDFRGLADNNEQFF.

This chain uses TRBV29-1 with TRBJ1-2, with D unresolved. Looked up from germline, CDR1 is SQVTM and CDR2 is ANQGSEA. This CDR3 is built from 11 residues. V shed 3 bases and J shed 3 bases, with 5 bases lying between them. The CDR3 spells CSVDGDYGYTF. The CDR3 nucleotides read TGCAGCGTTGATGGGGACTATGGCTACACCTTC.

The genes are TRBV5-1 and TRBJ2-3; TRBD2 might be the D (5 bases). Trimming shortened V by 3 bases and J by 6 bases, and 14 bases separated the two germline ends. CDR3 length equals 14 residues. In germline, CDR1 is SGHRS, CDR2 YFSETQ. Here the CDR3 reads CASSSTARGDTQYF. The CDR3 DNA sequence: TGCGCCAGCAGCTCTACAGCTCGCGGGGATACGCAGTATTTT. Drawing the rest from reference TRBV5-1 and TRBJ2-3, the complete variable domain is KAGVTQTPRYLIKTRGQQVTLSCSPISGHRSVSWYQQTPGQGLQFLFEYFSETQRNKGNFPGRFSGRQFSNSRSEMNVSTLELGDSALYLCASSSTARGDTQYFGPGTRLTVL.

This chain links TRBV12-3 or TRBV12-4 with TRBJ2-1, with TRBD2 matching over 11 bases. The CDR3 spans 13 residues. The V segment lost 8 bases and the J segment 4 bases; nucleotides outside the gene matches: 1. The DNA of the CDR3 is TGTGCCAGCGGGACTAGCGGATACAATGAGCAGTTCTTC. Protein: CASGTSGYNEQFF.

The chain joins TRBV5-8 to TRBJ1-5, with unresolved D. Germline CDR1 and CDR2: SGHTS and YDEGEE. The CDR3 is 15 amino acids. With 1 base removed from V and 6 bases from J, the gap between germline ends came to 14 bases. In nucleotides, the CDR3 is TGTGCCAGCAGCTTGATTCTGGGGTCGGTTCAGCCCCAGCATTTT. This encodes CASSLILGSVQPQHF.

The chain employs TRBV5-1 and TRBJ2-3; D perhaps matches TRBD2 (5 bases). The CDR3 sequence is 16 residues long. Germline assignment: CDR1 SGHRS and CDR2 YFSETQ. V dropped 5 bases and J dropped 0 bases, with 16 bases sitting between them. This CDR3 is CASSSEGYPSTDTQYF. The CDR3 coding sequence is TGCGCCAGCAGTTCCGAGGGATACCCTAGCACAGATACGCAGTATTTT. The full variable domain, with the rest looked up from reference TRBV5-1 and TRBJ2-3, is KAGVTQTPRYLIKTRGQQVTLSCSPISGHRSVSWYQQTPGQGLQFLFEYFSETQRNKGNFPGRFSGRQFSNSRSEMNVSTLELGDSALYLCASSSEGYPSTDTQYFGPGTRLTVL.

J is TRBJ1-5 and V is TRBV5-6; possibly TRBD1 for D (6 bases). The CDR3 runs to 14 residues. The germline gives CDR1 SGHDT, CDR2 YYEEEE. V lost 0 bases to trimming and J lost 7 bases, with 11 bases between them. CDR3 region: CASSLGAGEQPQHF. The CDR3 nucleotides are TGTGCCAGCAGCTTGGGGGCAGGGGAACAGCCCCAGCATTTT.

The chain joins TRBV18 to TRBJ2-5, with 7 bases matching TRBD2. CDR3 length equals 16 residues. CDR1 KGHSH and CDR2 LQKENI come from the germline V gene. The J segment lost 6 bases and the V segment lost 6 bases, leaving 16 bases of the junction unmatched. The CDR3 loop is CASSGTTAGEGKTQYF. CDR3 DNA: TGTGCCAGCTCCGGAACTACCGCGGGAGAGGGAAAGACCCAGTACTTC.

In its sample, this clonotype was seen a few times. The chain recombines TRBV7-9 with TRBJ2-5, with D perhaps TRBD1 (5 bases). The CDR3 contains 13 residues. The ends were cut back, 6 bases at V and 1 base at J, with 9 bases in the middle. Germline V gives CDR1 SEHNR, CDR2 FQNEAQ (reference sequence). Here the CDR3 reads CASSGAPQETQYF. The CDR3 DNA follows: TGTGCCAGCAGTGGGGCCCCCCAAGAGACCCAGTACTTC.

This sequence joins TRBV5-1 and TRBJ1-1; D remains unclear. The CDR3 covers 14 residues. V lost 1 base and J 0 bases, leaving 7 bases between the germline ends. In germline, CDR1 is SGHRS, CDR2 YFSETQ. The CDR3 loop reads CASSLRLMNTEAFF. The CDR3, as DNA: TGCGCCAGCAGCTTGCGGCTGATGAACACTGAAGCTTTCTTT. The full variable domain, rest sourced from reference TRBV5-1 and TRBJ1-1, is KAGVTQTPRYLIKTRGQQVTLSCSPISGHRSVSWYQQTPGQGLQFLFEYFSETQRNKGNFPGRFSGRQFSNSRSEMNVSTLELGDSALYLCASSLRLMNTEAFFGQGTRLTVV.

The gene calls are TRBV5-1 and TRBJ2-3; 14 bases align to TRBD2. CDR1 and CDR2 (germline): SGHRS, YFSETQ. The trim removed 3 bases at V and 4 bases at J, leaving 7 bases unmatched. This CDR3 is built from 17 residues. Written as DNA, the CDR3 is TGCGCCAGCAGCTCGTATACGACTAGCGGGGGGGCAGATACGCAGTATTTT. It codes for CASSSYTTSGGADTQYF.

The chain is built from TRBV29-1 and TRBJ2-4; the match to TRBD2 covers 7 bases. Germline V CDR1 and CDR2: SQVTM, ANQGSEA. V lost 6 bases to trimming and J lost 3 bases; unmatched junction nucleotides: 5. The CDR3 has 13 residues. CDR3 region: CSVSRGGKNIQYF. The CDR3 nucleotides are TGCAGCGTCAGCCGCGGGGGCAAAAACATTCAGTACTTC.